Shown below are 25 T cell receptor beta chains from a single sample sequenced in a study of shared clonotypes between healthy human individuals. Sequencing was performed with immunoSEQ multiplex PCR; in TCRdb, only in-frame clones are kept and a portion is missing. The repertoire has millions of clones, roughly 95% of them found once; the top ten carry 0.13%. Sequencing input: naive CD4+ T cells sorted from blood. The subset was: CD45RA+ positively selected. These receptors were collected from a man in his late teens or twenties in good health.

The chain has TRBV5-4 and TRBJ1-2; no firm D call. Deletions cut 2 bases from V and 2 bases from J, with 7 bases between. Germline CDR1 is SGHNT and CDR2 is YYREEE (reference sequence). The CDR3 has 13 amino acids. The CDR3: CASSFPANYGYTF. CDR3 bases: TGTGCCAGCAGCTTTCCGGCGAACTATGGCTACACCTTC.

The chain links TRBV10-3 to TRBJ2-7; tentatively, D is TRBD1 or TRBD2 (6 bases each). Trimming took 0 bases from V and 5 from J, leaving 20 bases between them. Germline CDR1 is ENHRY and CDR2 is SYGVKD. The CDR3 sequence is 17 residues long. The CDR3 DNA follows: TGTGCCATCAGTGAGTCGGGGGGAACACTACAGGGCCACGAGCAGTACTTC. Protein: CAISESGGTLQGHEQYF.

Here the CDR3 DNA reads TGTGCCAGCAGACTACAGGGAACAGATGGCTACACCTTC. This encodes CASRLQGTDGYTF. The V gene is TRBV6-1, the J gene TRBJ1-2; a weak D match, TRBD1 (6 bases). V gave up 6 bases and J gave up 6 bases, with 14 bases separating them. The CDR3 is 13 residues long. The germline CDR1 and CDR2 sequences are MNHNS and SASEGT.

The chain links TRBV4-3 to TRBJ2-1; 8 nucleotides match TRBD1. The CDR3 totals 15 residues. Germline CDR1 and CDR2: LGHNA and YSLEER. The V segment lost 2 bases and the J segment 3 bases; nucleotides outside the gene matches: 3. The CDR3 region has the DNA TGCGCCAGCAGCCAATTACAGGGGGACTACAATGAGCAGTTCTTC. This sequence encodes CASSQLQGDYNEQFF.

The chain has TRBV14 and TRBJ1-2; no clear D gene. Germline V gives CDR1 SGHDN, CDR2 FVKESK. This CDR3 contains 13 residues. V shed 1 base and J shed 0 bases, with 3 bases lying between them. In DNA form, the CDR3 reads TGTGCCAGCAGCCAAGTAACTAACTATGGCTACACCTTC. Amino acid sequence: CASSQVTNYGYTF. The full variable domain, in which reference TRBV14 and TRBJ1-2 provide the parts outside the CDR3, is EAGVTQFPSHSVIEKGQTVTLRCDPISGHDNLYWYRRVMGKEIKFLLHFVKESKQDESGMPNNRFLAERTGGTYSTLKVQPAELEDSGVYFCASSQVTNYGYTFGSGTRLTVV.

The gene calls are TRBV5-1 and TRBJ1-4, with D perhaps TRBD1 (6 bases). This CDR3 is built from 13 residues. The germline V and J ends were trimmed by 3 bases and 9 bases, with 12 bases remaining between them. Germline assignment: CDR1 SGHRS and CDR2 YFSETQ. CDR3 amino acids: CASSSDSVKKLFF. Here the CDR3 DNA reads TGCGCCAGCAGCTCGGACAGCGTGAAAAAACTGTTTTTT. Based on the CDR3 plus reference TRBV5-1 and TRBJ1-4, the full variable domain is KAGVTQTPRYLIKTRGQQVTLSCSPISGHRSVSWYQQTPGQGLQFLFEYFSETQRNKGNFPGRFSGRQFSNSRSEMNVSTLELGDSALYLCASSSDSVKKLFFGSGTQLSVL.

There are a few counts of this clone. J is TRBJ1-1 and V is TRBV11-2; D ambiguous. Per the germline V gene, CDR1 is SGHAT and CDR2 is FQNNGV. CDR3 length: 14 residues. The V gene lost 5 bases and the J gene lost 2 bases, with 12 bases spanning the gap. The CDR3 DNA reads as TGTGCCAGCAGCCGACCAGAGGATAACACTGAAGCTTTCTTT. Its protein product is CASSRPEDNTEAFF. Supplemented by reference TRBV11-2 and TRBJ1-1, the full variable domain reads EAGVAQSPRYKIIEKRQSVAFWCNPISGHATLYWYQQILGQGPKLLIQFQNNGVVDDSQLPKDRFSAERLKGVDSTLKIQPAKLEDSAVYLCASSRPEDNTEAFFGQGTRLTVV.

The chain couples TRBV5-4 to TRBJ2-5; possible D gene TRBD2, 6 bases. CDR3 length: 13 amino acids. Germline V gives CDR1 SGHNT, CDR2 YYREEE (reference sequence). Trimming cost V 10 bases and J 9 bases, with 22 bases left between them. Here the CDR3 DNA reads TGTGCCTTACGCCGGGACTGGGGGACGGCCCAGTACTTC. Protein sequence: CALRRDWGTAQYF. The entire variable domain, with the rest obtained from reference TRBV5-4 and TRBJ2-5, is as follows: ETGVTQSPTHLIKTRGQQVTLRCSSQSGHNTVSWYQQALGQGPQFIFQYYREEENGRGNFPPRFSGLQFPNYSSELNVNALELDDSALYLCALRRDWGTAQYFGPGTRLLVL.

This chain uses TRBV27 with TRBJ1-5, with D possibly TRBD1 on 5 matching bases. Germline lookup yields CDR1 MNHEY and CDR2 SMNVEV (reference sequence). Trimming cost V 7 bases and J 1 base, with 14 bases left between them. This CDR3 is 15 amino acids long. CDR3 in DNA: TGTGCCAGCAACCCAGGGACTGCCAGCAATCAGCCCCAGCATTTT. Its protein is CASNPGTASNQPQHF.

In regard to this clone: This sample includes further DNA sequences coding for the same CDR3. The chain recombines TRBV6-1 with TRBJ1-1; no firm D call. In germline, CDR1 is MNHNS, CDR2 SASEGT. The length of the CDR3 is 12 residues. The V and J ends lost 1 base and 8 bases respectively, with 8 bases between them. CDR3 nucleotide sequence: TGTGCCAGCAGTGAAGGGTGGATAGAAGCTTTCTTT. It encodes CASSEGWIEAFF.

The chain links TRBV6-1 to TRBJ1-5, with D maybe TRBD1 (5 bases). This CDR3 is 15 amino acids long. Germline loops: CDR1 MNHNS, CDR2 SASEGT. V lost 4 bases and J lost 4, with 14 bases in between. CDR3 region: CASSVPPDKNQPQHF. The CDR3 bases are TGTGCCAGCAGTGTTCCCCCGGACAAAAATCAGCCCCAGCATTTT.

V gene TRBV9 combines with J gene TRBJ2-7, with a tentative D call TRBD2 (6 bases). Trimming removed 4 bases from V and 7 bases from J, with 12 bases in between. Germline loops: CDR1 SGDLS, CDR2 YYNGEE. This CDR3 has 12 residues. This CDR3 is CASSPTGGEQYF. In DNA, the CDR3 is TGTGCCAGCAGCCCCACCGGGGGAGAGCAGTACTTC.

The rearrangement links TRBV29-1 to TRBJ2-7; 7 bases are shared with TRBD1. Germline V lookup: CDR1 SQVTM, CDR2 ANQGSEA. The CDR3 covers 14 residues. The V gene end was trimmed by 4 bases and the J gene end by 0 bases; junction bases not matched to a gene: 6. CDR3 loop: CSVAGTANSYEQYF. CDR3 DNA: TGCAGCGTTGCTGGGACAGCCAACTCCTACGAGCAGTACTTC.

The rearrangement joins TRBV9 to TRBJ1-3; tentatively, D is TRBD1 (6 bases). Germline V lookup: CDR1 SGDLS, CDR2 YYNGEE. The CDR3 sequence is 14 residues long. Deletions cut 4 bases from V and 1 base from J, with 9 bases between. CDR3 protein: CASSTGTSGNTIYF. The CDR3 DNA reads as TGTGCCAGCAGCACCGGGACATCTGGAAACACCATATATTTT.

The chain employs TRBV15 and TRBJ1-2; D gene uncertain. The CDR3 covers 15 residues. The ends were cut back, 0 bases at V and 4 bases at J, with 12 bases in the middle. In germline, CDR1 is LNHNV, CDR2 YYDKDF (reference sequence). The CDR3: CATSRDRQTFYGYTF. CDR3 bases: TGTGCCACCAGCAGAGATCGGCAGACCTTCTATGGCTACACCTTC.

The chain joins TRBV7-8 to TRBJ1-6; maybe TRBD1 (5 bases). CDR1 is SGHVS and CDR2 is FQNEAQ in the germline V gene. The CDR3 runs to 17 residues. V lost 1 base to trimming and J lost 6 bases, with 16 bases between them. The DNA for the CDR3 is TGTGCCAGCAGCTTAGGGGGGAAGCTTTCGGCTAATTCACCCCTCCACTTT. This encodes CASSLGGKLSANSPLHF.

The chain uses TRBV7-9 and TRBJ1-4; possible D gene TRBD1, 6 bases. Germline values: CDR1 SEHNR, CDR2 FQNEAQ (reference sequence). V was pared by 4 bases and J by 1 base, with 13 bases between. The CDR3 has 16 amino acids. The CDR3 here is CASSYRQAGTNEKLFF. CDR3 nucleotide sequence: TGTGCCAGCAGCTACAGACAGGCGGGAACTAATGAAAAACTGTTTTTT.

The chain joins TRBV5-4 to TRBJ2-4; TRBD2 matches at 8 bases. Germline CDR1 is SGHNT and CDR2 is YYREEE (reference sequence). The CDR3 contains 16 residues. V was pared by 0 bases and J by 2 bases, with 4 bases of the junction left unmatched. CDR3 DNA sequence: TGTGCCAGCAGCTTGGGTGCGGGAGGTTCCAAAAACATTCAGTACTTC. Amino acids: CASSLGAGGSKNIQYF.

The chain couples TRBV9 to TRBJ1-6; 8 nucleotides line up with TRBD1. The CDR3 runs 12 residues. The J segment lost 16 bases and the V segment lost 3 bases, leaving 6 bases of the junction unmatched. CDR1 is SGDLS, CDR2 YYNGEE, per germline. The CDR3 nucleotides read TGTGCCAGCAGCGCCTTCGACAGGGGTCTCCACTTT. It yields the protein CASSAFDRGLHF.

Remarks on this clone: In the same sample, other DNA sequences code for this CDR3. The rearrangement joins TRBV6-5 to TRBJ2-5, with D maybe TRBD2 (6 bases). With 8 bases removed from V and 5 bases from J, the gap between germline ends came to 9 bases. This CDR3 has 11 residues. The germline gives CDR1 MNHEY, CDR2 SVGAGI. The CDR3 loop reads CASARGETQYF. The CDR3 nucleotides read TGTGCCAGCGCCCGGGGGGAGACCCAGTACTTC.

This chain links TRBV11-1 with TRBJ2-7, with 12 bases that match TRBD1. This CDR3 spans 14 amino acids. V dropped 6 bases and J dropped 6; count of bases not matched to a gene: 6. Germline-derived CDR1 and CDR2 are SGHAT and FQDESV (reference sequence). The CDR3 coding sequence is TGTGCCAGCAGTCGGGACAGGGGGCCCTCCGAGCAGTACTTC. Its translation: CASSRDRGPSEQYF. The whole variable domain, remainder taken from reference TRBV11-1 and TRBJ2-7, is EAEVAQSPRYKITEKSQAVAFWCDPISGHATLYWYRQILGQGPELLVQFQDESVVDDSQLPKDRFSAERLKGVDSTLKIQPAELGDSAMYLCASSRDRGPSEQYFGPGTRLTVT.

The chain couples TRBV10-3 to TRBJ2-3; D is unresolved. This CDR3 has 15 amino acids. V was cut by 10 bases and J by 3 bases, with 20 bases left in between. The germline CDR1 and CDR2 sequences are ENHRY and SYGVKD. CDR3 protein: CATTQSEFVTDTQYF. Here the CDR3 DNA reads TGTGCCACCACGCAAAGTGAGTTTGTGACAGATACGCAGTATTTT.

V and J are TRBV7-2 and TRBJ2-5; 13 positions match TRBD2. J was trimmed by 9 bases and V by 1 base; bases with no gene match: 8. The germline V gene encodes CDR1 SGHTA and CDR2 FQGNSA. The CDR3 is 16 amino acids. The CDR3 bases are TGTGCCAGCAGCTTAGGTCCGGGACTAGCGGGGCTACCCCAGTACTTC. This translates into CASSLGPGLAGLPQYF.

The chain combines TRBV5-1 with TRBJ2-7; TRBD1 matches 8 bases. The length of the CDR3 is 14 residues. Germline V gives CDR1 SGHRS, CDR2 YFSETQ. V was pared by 7 bases and J by 0 bases, with 6 bases of the junction left unmatched. CDR3 protein: CASLPTGGSYEQYF. CDR3 DNA: TGCGCCAGCCTTCCTACAGGGGGCTCCTACGAGCAGTACTTC.

The gene calls are TRBV2 and TRBJ1-2; TRBD1 might be the D (5 bases). This CDR3 is built from 14 residues. CDR1 SNHLY and CDR2 FYNNEI come from the germline V gene. V was shortened by 8 bases and J by 9 bases, with 22 bases between the two germline ends. The CDR3 sequence: CASSATDGGFSYTF. Written as DNA, the CDR3 is TGTGCCAGCTCTGCTACGGACGGGGGGTTCAGCTACACCTTC.